This T cell receptor beta chain was sequenced in a study of blood T cell repertoires in COVID-19. Study details: Acute-phase and convalescent COVID-19 samples originated in the United States, Italy and Spain. PBMCs, B-cell-depleted T cells, or T cells were the source of the cDNA or gDNA that made up the material.

The CDR3 contains 12 residues. Germline V lookup: CDR1 ENHRY, CDR2 SYGVKD. The germline V and J ends were trimmed by 11 bases and 5 bases, with 16 bases remaining between them. This clone was counted only a few times. Seattle participants joined during active infection and were tracked over time. Study processing details: Estimation of nucleated cell counts was performed using reference gene primer amplification. Clones were read by immunoSEQ multiplex PCR, and TCRdb kept only the in-frame ones, dropping some. V, J and clone size were drawn from that table, and D and trimming were deduced from the DNA. Among about 160,000 clones listed, roughly 82% were seen once.

Material: peripheral blood. The receptor was isolated from a middle-aged woman with COVID-19, enrolled during active disease. This chain joins TRBV10-3 and TRBJ2-7; D is unresolved. The CDR3 bases are TGTGCCGCGTCGACACATGCACACGAGCAGTACTTC. Its translation is CAASTHAHEQYF.